This T cell receptor (beta chain) was profiled in a study of T cells in Graves' hyperthyroidism and ophthalmopathy. Study overall: Upon initial diagnosis and before any treatment, peripheral blood was collected. Study conclusions and caveats: It was a median 6.5 months before onset that the model predicted ophthalmopathy.

With regard to this clonotype: Its specificity is unknown.

Participants, patients aged 18 to 65, had newly diagnosed hyperthyroidism with a duration under 2 months. Diagnostic decisions used clinical symptoms, serum thyroxine and TRAb, thyroid ultrasound and orbital computed tomography. This CDR3 is 17 amino acids long. CDR1 and CDR2 (germline): SGDLS, YYNGEE. V was clipped by 3 bases and J by 6 bases; unmatched bases: 12. Amplified TCR beta CDR3 regions came from RNA transcripts. A first-round RT-PCR of the TCR CDR3 used the HTBI primer set. TCRdb redid the calling of the multiplex PCR reads with MiXCR, one entry per CDR3 protein. Of about 720,000 distinct CDR3 sequences listed, roughly 15% are singletons.

The J gene is TRBJ2-1, the V gene TRBV9; 10 nucleotides align to TRBD2. The TCR was taken from a man aged 18 to 29 with Graves' hyperthyroidism. Sequenced: blood. The CDR3 loop reads CASSEPLAGGSPNEQFF. The CDR3 nucleotides read TGTGCCAGCAGCGAGCCCTTAGCGGGAGGATCCCCCAATGAGCAGTTCTTC.